Following are 18 T cell receptor beta chains from one sample sequenced in a study of blood T cell repertoires in COVID-19. Profiled with immunoSEQ multiplex PCR; TCRdb holds only in-frame clones, not every one. The repertoire consists of about 100,000 clones, with around 91% occurring once and the leading ten covering roughly 7%. The sequencing sample was made of peripheral blood. The source of these receptors is a man aged 18 to 30 with COVID-19, enrolled during active disease.

The V call is TRBV9, the J call TRBJ2-5; 14 nucleotides agree with TRBD2. Germline values: CDR1 SGDLS, CDR2 YYNGEE. The V segment lost 4 bases and the J segment 4 bases; nucleotides outside the gene matches: 9. The CDR3 sequence is 17 residues long. The CDR3 bases are TGTGCCAGCAGCCCCCTGGGACTAGCGGGAGATAGAGAGACCCAGTACTTC. Encoded protein: CASSPLGLAGDRETQYF.

The rearrangement links TRBV7-2 to TRBJ2-4; 7 positions match TRBD1. The CDR3 consists of 13 residues. CDR1 is SGHTA and CDR2 is FQGNSA in the germline V gene. Trimming at V came to 5 bases and at J to 9 bases, leaving 7 bases not matched to a gene. The CDR3 DNA reads TGTGCCAGCAGCGGGAGACAGGGCAGCATTCAGTACTTC. Protein sequence: CASSGRQGSIQYF.

The chain has TRBV18 and TRBJ1-5; a weak D match, TRBD1 (5 bases). CDR1 is KGHSH and CDR2 is LQKENI in the germline V gene. The CDR3 runs 16 residues. V was pared by 4 bases and J by 1 base, with 14 bases between. The CDR3 DNA is TGTGCCAGCTCACAGACACCCGGGGGAAGCAATCAGCCCCAGCATTTT. It translates to CASSQTPGGSNQPQHF.

In DNA form, the CDR3 reads TGTGCCAGCAGTTACTCCCGCGTGGGCGGGAGCTCCTACGAGCAGTACTTC. This codes for CASSYSRVGGSSYEQYF. The rearrangement links TRBV6-2 or TRBV6-3 to TRBJ2-7; 7 bases map to TRBD2. The CDR3 sequence is 17 residues long. Germline CDR1 is MNHEY and CDR2 is SVGEGT. V lost 0 bases to trimming and J lost 0 bases; unmatched junction nucleotides: 8.

The rearrangement links TRBV15 to TRBJ2-7, with D possibly matching TRBD2 (7 bases). Deletions cut 0 bases from V and 6 bases from J, with 15 bases between. The CDR3 runs to 15 residues. CDR1 is LNHNV, CDR2 YYDKDF, per germline (reference sequence). This CDR3 is CATSRDREGVSEQYF. CDR3 nucleotide sequence: TGTGCCACCAGCAGAGATAGGGAGGGGGTTAGCGAGCAGTACTTC.

V usage is TRBV28 and J usage is TRBJ1-3; D perhaps matches TRBD1 (6 bases). The CDR3 length is 17 residues. V lost 4 bases to trimming and J lost 4 bases, with 20 bases between them. The germline V gene has CDR1 MDHEN and CDR2 SYDVKM. The CDR3 region is CASSYFKTGPGGNTIYF. The CDR3 DNA reads as TGTGCCAGCAGTTACTTTAAGACAGGTCCGGGGGGAAACACCATATATTTT.

The rearrangement links TRBV7-2 to TRBJ1-5; maybe TRBD1 (6 bases). This CDR3 contains 15 residues. V shed 0 bases and J shed 7 bases, with 13 bases lying between them. From germline, CDR1 is SGHTA and CDR2 FQGNSA. The CDR3 nucleotides read TGTGCCAGCAGCTTAGCCGCACAGGGAGAACAGCCCCAGCATTTT. Protein product: CASSLAAQGEQPQHF.

This chain uses TRBV29-1 with TRBJ2-5, with D possibly matching TRBD1 (5 bases). CDR3 length: 14 amino acids. Per germline, CDR1 SQVTM and CDR2 ANQGSEA. Trimming took off 6 bases at V and 4 bases at J, with 18 bases between the two ends. CDR3 sequence reads: CSVFRQGLGETQYF. The CDR3 DNA reads TGCAGCGTCTTCCGCCAGGGTCTGGGAGAGACCCAGTACTTC.

This clone showed up just a few times. The V gene is TRBV7-2, the J gene TRBJ2-2, with D hard to call. The germline V gene has CDR1 SGHTA and CDR2 FQGNSA. CDR3 size: 14 residues. Trimming removed 5 bases from V and 4 bases from J, with 11 bases in between. The CDR3 bases are TGTGCCAGCAGCCTCGTCGGGTCCACCGGGGAGCTGTTTTTT. The encoded protein is CASSLVGSTGELFF.

This chain connects TRBV6-5 to TRBJ2-7, with 8 bases lining up with TRBD2. From germline, CDR1 is MNHEY and CDR2 SVGAGI. This CDR3 is built from 14 residues. Losses at the gene ends were 7 bases for V and 5 bases for J; bases not matched to a gene: 10. CDR3 nucleotides: TGTGCCAGCATTCCGGGACTAGTCCCCAACGAGCAGTACTTC. It yields the protein CASIPGLVPNEQYF.

The chain combines TRBV5-6 with TRBJ1-5; no firm D call. V shed 4 bases and J shed 3 bases, with 17 bases lying between them. This CDR3 region has 16 residues. Germline V CDR1 and CDR2: SGHDT, YYEEEE. The CDR3 sequence is CASSLSLAITNQPQHF. In DNA form, the CDR3 reads TGTGCCAGCAGCCTTTCGTTGGCAATCACCAATCAGCCCCAGCATTTT.

This clone showed up just once. V gene TRBV7-2 combines with J gene TRBJ2-2, with 14 nucleotides matching TRBD2. Unmatched junction bases numbered 4, after V lost 4 bases and J lost 6 bases. This CDR3 is built from 16 residues. Germline CDR1 SGHTA, CDR2 FQGNSA. In nucleotides, the CDR3 is TGTGCCAGCAGCTCGGGACTAGCGGGAGTTCCCGGGGAGCTGTTTTTT. Translated: CASSSGLAGVPGELFF.

J is TRBJ2-1 and V is TRBV7-7; TRBD2 aligns across 7 bases. Germline CDR1 is SSHAT and CDR2 is FNYEAQ (reference sequence). The CDR3 is 17 residues long. V lost 2 bases to trimming and J lost 0 bases; unmatched junction nucleotides: 7. The CDR3 bases are TGTGCCAGCAGCTTAAGTTCTAGCGGCGGCTCCTACAATGAGCAGTTCTTC. It translates to CASSLSSSGGSYNEQFF.

The chain combines TRBV10-3 with TRBJ2-2; tentative D call: TRBD1 (6 bases). V was clipped by 4 bases and J by 3 bases, with 6 bases between them. The V gene's germline CDR1 is ENHRY and CDR2 SYGVKD. The CDR3 totals 13 residues. The CDR3 is CAISGQDTGELFF. DNA of the CDR3: TGTGCCATCAGTGGACAGGACACCGGGGAGCTGTTTTTT.

This chain uses TRBV4-3 with TRBJ2-3; D is possibly TRBD2 (6 bases). The V gene lost 3 bases and the J gene lost 1 base, with 14 bases spanning the gap. Germline V gives CDR1 LGHNA, CDR2 YSLEER. The CDR3 has 16 amino acids. This CDR3 is CASSHVRDSGTDTQYF. The CDR3 DNA follows: TGCGCCAGCAGCCATGTCCGGGACTCAGGCACAGATACGCAGTATTTT.

The CDR3 DNA sequence: TGTGCCAGCAGCACACAGGGGGGAGCTAACTATGGCTACACCTTC. This codes for CASSTQGGANYGYTF. V gene TRBV13 combines with J gene TRBJ1-2, with 8 bases lining up with TRBD1. Germline-derived CDR1 and CDR2 are PRHDT and FYEKMQ (reference sequence). This CDR3 contains 15 residues. Trimming removed 5 bases from V and 0 bases from J; junction bases left unmatched: 5.

V and J are TRBV27 and TRBJ2-3; D may be TRBD1 (11 bases). In germline, CDR1 is MNHEY, CDR2 SMNVEV (reference sequence). The CDR3 runs to 17 residues. With 5 bases removed from V and 1 base from J, the gap between germline ends came to 19 bases. CDR3 DNA sequence: TGTGCCAGCAGTAGGGACAGGGGGACTAGCGGCACAGATACGCAGTATTTT. Translating it yields CASSRDRGTSGTDTQYF.

The gene calls are TRBV29-1 and TRBJ1-2, with a possible D match to TRBD1 (6 bases). From germline, CDR1 is SQVTM and CDR2 ANQGSEA. This CDR3 is built from 13 residues. V lost 0 bases to trimming and J lost 4 bases, with 9 bases between them. CDR3 loop: CSVEDPDSYGYTF. In DNA, the CDR3 is TGCAGCGTTGAAGACCCGGACAGCTATGGCTACACCTTC.